This T cell receptor beta chain stems from a study of glioma-infiltrating T cells after dendritic cell vaccination. The wider study: At biweekly intervals, patients got three intradermal dendritic cell vaccine injections.

The CDR3 length is 11 residues. Looked up from germline, CDR1 is ENHRY and CDR2 is SYGVKD. PBMC were collected before vaccination, two weeks after the third vaccination, and at progression. On this clone: A read error may produce the germline difference seen at one junction end.

The data were produced by immunoSEQ multiplex PCR, yet TCRdb's version contains in-frame clones alone and is incomplete. The sample yields roughly 51,000 clones, roughly 87% seen once. The chain carries TRBV10-3 and TRBJ1-1; D uncertain. The TCR was taken from a human donor with glioblastoma. Sequencing was performed on blood, taken before dendritic cell vaccination. The CDR3 loop reads CAINDNSEAFF. The CDR3 nucleotides are TGTGCCATCAACGACAACAGTGAAGCTTTCTTT.